These T cell receptor beta chains were read from a single sample in a study of T cell clonotyping in hematopoietic cell transplantation. TCRdb keeps only in-frame clones here, not all; method: immunoSEQ multiplex PCR. The sample consists of some 49,000 clones, just over 85% of them appearing once. The specimen was peripheral blood mononuclear cells, collected before stem cell transplant. Source of these receptors: a man between 60 and 75 years old with biphenotypic leukemia. Some clones in this sample may be carry-over from other donors' samples. CDR3s include the opening cysteine and the closing phenylalanine or tryptophan. Fields, in order: clone size, J gene, V gene, CDR3 protein. Rows give clone size only sometimes, using once, few, many, or a class for an expanded clone.

size: .; J: TRBJ2-1; V: TRBV5-6; CDR3: CASSLSALVAREQFF
size: .; J: TRBJ1-1; V: TRBV9; CDR3: CASSVDLTNTEAFF
size: .; J: TRBJ1-1; V: TRBV7-2; CDR3: CASSLLGGRVTEAFF
size: .; J: TRBJ2-3; V: TRBV20-1; CDR3: CSAETTDTQYF
size: once; J: TRBJ1-5; V: TRBV10-2; CDR3: CASSEDPRGLDNQPQHF
size: .; J: TRBJ2-3; V: TRBV6-5; CDR3: CASSWTRADTQYF
size: .; J: TRBJ1-1; V: TRBV30; CDR3: CAWSVGRGTTEAFF
size: .; J: TRBJ1-2; V: TRBV5-6; CDR3: CASSLAGEFGYTF
size: .; J: TRBJ1-2; V: TRBV27; CDR3: CASIPEEGNYGYTF
size: .; J: TRBJ2-3; V: TRBV9; CDR3: CASSLSLTDTQYF
size: .; J: TRBJ2-7; V: TRBV27; CDR3: CASRRDRGGSYEQYF
size: .; J: TRBJ2-7; V: TRBV10-2; CDR3: CASRNPSGSYEQYF
size: few; J: TRBJ2-5; V: TRBV2; CDR3: CASNPLAGVSETQYF
size: .; J: TRBJ2-7; V: TRBV9; CDR3: CASGSGGVEQYF
size: .; J: TRBJ2-3; V: TRBV27; CDR3: CATQVLSTDTQYF
size: .; J: TRBJ1-2; V: TRBV19; CDR3: CASSADWTGDGYTF
size: .; J: TRBJ2-7; V: TRBV20-1; CDR3: CSASRAYEQYF
size: .; J: TRBJ2-3; V: TRBV6-1; CDR3: CASSLADTDTQYF
size: .; J: TRBJ1-1; V: TRBV5-1; CDR3: CASSFDRHTEAFF
size: .; J: TRBJ2-7; V: TRBV2; CDR3: CASGLRLTSYEQYF
size: .; J: TRBJ2-7; V: TRBV10-1; CDR3: CASSIRTSGNHEQYF
size: .; J: TRBJ1-5; V: TRBV28; CDR3: CACQVSNQPQHF
size: .; J: TRBJ2-6; V: TRBV6-5; CDR3: CASSPTGSGANVLTF
size: once; J: TRBJ2-7; V: TRBV10-3; CDR3: CAISGTVGIEQYF
size: .; J: TRBJ2-2; V: TRBV7-2; CDR3: CASSLPETGELFF
size: .; J: TRBJ2-3; V: TRBV5-6; CDR3: CASSLAAGWDTDTQYF
size: .; J: TRBJ2-2; V: TRBV9; CDR3: CASSVRQTNTGELFF
size: .; J: TRBJ2-3; V: TRBV7-3; CDR3: CARTARSTDTQYF
size: medium-sized; J: TRBJ1-1; V: TRBV10-3; CDR3: CAISEGYTEAFF
size: .; J: TRBJ2-5; V: TRBV5-1; CDR3: CASSPGPPQETQYF
size: .; J: TRBJ2-3; V: TRBV5-1; CDR3: CASSLERTGRDTQYF
size: .; J: TRBJ2-1; V: TRBV5-1; CDR3: CASSLAGRGRSKQFF
size: .; J: TRBJ1-1; V: TRBV7-3; CDR3: CASSLTPGTEAFF
size: .; J: TRBJ2-7; V: TRBV13; CDR3: CASSRIAGEQYF
size: .; J: TRBJ2-7; V: TRBV4-2; CDR3: CASSQEGAENEQYF
size: .; J: TRBJ2-1; V: TRBV27; CDR3: CASRGPGQGANEQFF
size: .; J: TRBJ2-1; V: TRBV6-5; CDR3: CASRPTGGEQFF
size: .; J: TRBJ2-4; V: TRBV30; CDR3: CAWSRLVGQVVPAKNIQYF
size: .; J: TRBJ2-7; V: TRBV5-1; CDR3: CASSLDRPAHYEQYF
size: few; J: TRBJ1-1; V: TRBV11-3; CDR3: CASSLGGTPSRAFF
size: .; J: TRBJ2-3; V: TRBV19; CDR3: CASQPYGGTDTQYF
size: .; J: TRBJ1-2; V: TRBV25-1; CDR3: CASSDGGTYGYTF
size: .; J: TRBJ2-1; V: TRBV28; CDR3: CASSFVSSSYNEQFF
size: .; J: TRBJ2-7; V: TRBV6-1; CDR3: CAIERRTSGSYEQYF
size: .; J: TRBJ1-1; V: TRBV27; CDR3: CASSYLYSETLNTEAFF
size: .; J: TRBJ1-2; V: TRBV7-9; CDR3: CASSLATQGNYGYTF
size: .; J: TRBJ2-5; V: TRBV5-4; CDR3: CASSPRTSGRGETQYF
size: .; J: TRBJ2-7; V: TRBV7-2; CDR3: CASSLGPRSYEQYF
size: .; J: TRBJ1-5; V: TRBV2; CDR3: CASRTSGQGNQPQHF
size: .; J: TRBJ1-2; V: TRBV5-6; CDR3: CASSFWAALNYGYTF
size: .; J: TRBJ1-5; V: TRBV7-8; CDR3: CASSLGVNQPQHF
size: .; J: TRBJ1-4; V: TRBV11-2; CDR3: CASSIFYGATNEKLFF